This is a list of T cell receptor beta chains from one sample in a study of human T cells and chemical hapten exposure. TCRdb itself ran the RACE reads through MiXCR, one entry per CDR3 protein. The table includes roughly 24,000 distinct CDR3 sequences, approximately 10% detected once. The starting material was whole blood, obtained in connection with sensitization to the hapten diphenylcyclopropenone (DPC). The receptor set was obtained from a man aged 30 to 39 with alopecia areata. Some clones in this sample may be carry-over from other donors' samples. Both conserved end residues are part of each CDR3. D genes are given only for firm matches. The size of a clone is reported for some rows only, either as once, few or many, or as a class for expanded clones.

abundance	d_gene	v_gene	j_gene	CDR3nt	CDR3aa
few	-	TRBV20-1	TRBJ1-1	TGCAGTGTCACCTCCCCAGTTGAAGCTTTCTTT	CSVTSPVEAFF
-	-	TRBV5-5	TRBJ2-3	TGTGCCAGCAGCTTAGTCGCGCAGGGAGCCCATACGCAGTATTTT	CASSLVAQGAHTQYF
many	TRBD1	TRBV18	TRBJ1-6	TGTGCCAGCTCACCGGGACAGGGCAATTCACCCCTCCACTTT	CASSPGQGNSPLHF
few	TRBD1	TRBV3-1	TRBJ2-7	TGTGCCAGCAGCCAAGGGACAGGGGGATGGGAGCAGTACTTC	CASSQGTGGWEQYF
-	-	TRBV7-2	TRBJ2-3	TGTGCCAGCAGCTTAGTGGTCAGCACAGATACGCAGTATTTT	CASSLVVSTDTQYF
-	TRBD1	TRBV27	TRBJ1-1	TGTGCCAGCAGTTTAAGGAGGATGACAGGGGGGATGAACACTGAAGCTTTCTTT	CASSLRRMTGGMNTEAFF
few	TRBD1	TRBV30	TRBJ1-2	TGTGCCTGGACTAAAGGACAGGGCTACTATGGCTACACCTTC	CAWTKGQGYYGYTF
-	TRBD2	TRBV9	TRBJ2-3	TGTGCCAGCAGTACCCGGGGGGAGGCCCAGTATTTT	CASSTRGEAQYF
-	TRBD2	TRBV14	TRBJ2-7	TGTGCCAGCAGCCAAGAGCGAGCGGGACCCCCCGAGCAGTACTTC	CASSQERAGPPEQYF
medium-sized	-	TRBV2	TRBJ2-2	TGTGCCAGCAGTGGGGGGGAAATAGCCCCCGGGGAGCTGTTTTTT	CASSGGEIAPGELFF
many	-	TRBV20-1	TRBJ2-3	TGCAGTGCTAGAGACGGTGGGGCGGCAGATACGCAGTATTTT	CSARDGGAADTQYF
many	-	TRBV28	TRBJ1-5	TGTGCCAGCATTCACCAAAGCCAGGCTCCTCAGCCCCAGCATTTT	CASIHQSQAPQPQHF
many	TRBD2	TRBV2	TRBJ2-3	TGTGCCAGCCTTAGCGGGAGTAGTGCAGATACGCAGTATTTT	CASLSGSSADTQYF
-	TRBD2	TRBV29-1	TRBJ2-1	TGCAGCGTTGAAGGGAGCGGGAGCTCCTACAATGAGCAGTTCTTC	CSVEGSGSSYNEQFF
many	TRBD1	TRBV7-9	TRBJ2-2	TGTGCCAGCAGCTTGGCTCGGACAGGGGGCAACACCGGGGAGCTGTTTTTT	CASSLARTGGNTGELFF
few	TRBD2	TRBV23-1	TRBJ2-1	TGCGCCAGCAGTCACCTAGCGGGACCCCTGGACAATGAGCAGTTCTTC	CASSHLAGPLDNEQFF
few	TRBD1	TRBV20-1	TRBJ2-7	TGCAGTGCTGGACCGGGACAGGGTCCCTACGAGCAGTACTTC	CSAGPGQGPYEQYF
few	-	TRBV3-1	TRBJ2-1	TGTGCCAGCAGCCGAATTACCTACAATGAGCAGTTCTTC	CASSRITYNEQFF
many	-	TRBV20-1	TRBJ1-3	TGCAGTGCCTTTGCCGGGGGGCAAGGAAACACCATATATTTT	CSAFAGGQGNTIYF
-	TRBD1	TRBV29-1	TRBJ1-1	TGCAGCGCTCTGGGACAGGGCGAGACTGAAGCTTTCTTT	CSALGQGETEAFF
few	-	TRBV18	TRBJ2-3	TGTGCCAGCTCACCCCAATGGTTAAATACGCAGTATTTT	CASSPQWLNTQYF
many	-	TRBV16	TRBJ1-2	TGTGCCAGCAGCCCTTTCCCCCAGCTAACTGGCTATGGCTACACCTTC	CASSPFPQLTGYGYTF
few	-	TRBV20-1	TRBJ2-7	TGCAGTGCTTCCTCACAGAGAGACGAGCAGTACTTC	CSASSQRDEQYF
-	TRBD2	TRBV9	TRBJ2-3	TGTGCCAGCAGCGTAGGGACCGCGGGGGCAGATACGCAGTATTTT	CASSVGTAGADTQYF
many	TRBD2	TRBV4-3	TRBJ2-3	TGCGCCAGCAGCCAAGGTGCAGCGGGGGAGGGACATACGCAGTATTTT	CASSQGAAGEGHTQYF
-	-	TRBV29-1	TRBJ1-2	TGCAGCGTTGGGGCTAACTATGGCTACACCTTC	CSVGANYGYTF
many	TRBD1	TRBV5-1	TRBJ2-2	TGCGCCAGCAGCATGCCCTCCGGGACAGAGAACACCGGGGAGCTGTTTTTT	CASSMPSGTENTGELFF
many	-	TRBV24-1	TRBJ1-1	TGTGCCACCAGATCGGGGGTATCGAACACTGAAGCTTTCTTT	CATRSGVSNTEAFF
few	-	TRBV6-2/TRBV6-3	TRBJ1-5	TGTGCCAGCACCCCGCGGGAGGGGAGCAATCAGCCCCAGCATTTC	CASTPREGSNQPQHF
many	TRBD1	TRBV29-1	TRBJ2-3	TGCAGCGTCCGGACAGGGGAATATGATACGCAGTATTTT	CSVRTGEYDTQYF
many	TRBD1	TRBV7-9	TRBJ1-5	TGTGCCAGCAGTCCGGGACAGGGTGCCGAGCCCCAGCATTTT	CASSPGQGAEPQHF
many	TRBD1	TRBV6-2/TRBV6-3	TRBJ1-5	TGTGCCAGCGCCAATTTCCCCGACAGGGGATTAGATCAGCCCCAGCATTTT	CASANFPDRGLDQPQHF
many	TRBD2	TRBV11-2	TRBJ2-1	TGTGCCAGCAGCGCGACTAGCGGGAGAAGGGATGAGCAGTTCTTC	CASSATSGRRDEQFF
-	-	TRBV20-1	TRBJ2-7	TGCAGTGTCCTAACCACTTATTCCTCCTACGAGCAGTACTTC	CSVLTTYSSYEQYF
-	TRBD1	TRBV3-1	TRBJ2-3	TGTGCCAGCAGCACCCAGGGGGCAGATACGCAGTATTTT	CASSTQGADTQYF
few	-	TRBV6-2/TRBV6-3	TRBJ1-4	TGTGCCAGCAGTTATGGATCGGGAAGCGGTGAAAAACTGTTTTTT	CASSYGSGSGEKLFF
-	-	TRBV30	TRBJ2-4	TGTGCCTGGAGTCTAGGGGCGACTAGGAACATTCAGTACTTC	CAWSLGATRNIQYF
few	TRBD1	TRBV10-3	TRBJ1-6	TGTGCCATCAGTGCGGGACAGGGTGGACCGTCACCCCTCCACTTT	CAISAGQGGPSPLHF
-	-	TRBV27	TRBJ2-3	TGTGCCAGCGGGAGCACAGATACGCAGTATTTT	CASGSTDTQYF
-	TRBD1	TRBV24-1	TRBJ1-2	TGTGCCACCAGTGATCGGACAGGGGGAGTCTATGGCTACACCTTC	CATSDRTGGVYGYTF
many	-	TRBV4-2	TRBJ2-1	TGTGCCAGCAGCCCGGGACGGTCTCTGGTGTGGAATGAGCAGTTCTTC	CASSPGRSLVWNEQFF
many	-	TRBV20-1	TRBJ2-1	TGCAGTGCTAGAGGCCTGTCCAGTTCGAACCCCAATGAGCAGTTCTTC	CSARGLSSSNPNEQFF
many	-	TRBV18	TRBJ1-1	TGTGCCAGCTCCGGGCAGAGTCTGAACACTGAAGCTTTCTTT	CASSGQSLNTEAFF
many	-	TRBV29-1	TRBJ1-1	TGCAGCGTTGCGGGGGGGGAGAGAGATATGAACACTGAAGCTTTCTTT	CSVAGGERDMNTEAFF
-	-	TRBV20-1	TRBJ1-1	TGCAGTGCTAGACAGGGGAACACTGAAGCTTTCTTT	CSARQGNTEAFF
many	TRBD2	TRBV12-3/TRBV12-4	TRBJ2-5	TGTGCCAGCAGTTTGCGGAGTGGGAGTAGCGGGAGTCAGTACTTC	CASSLRSGSSGSQYF
few	-	TRBV6-1	TRBJ2-5	TGTGCCAGCGGGGAAGGAACCAACCAAGAGACCCAGTACTTC	CASGEGTNQETQYF
few	-	TRBV6-1	TRBJ1-2	TGTGCCAGCGATGAGAGTAACTATGGCTACACCTTC	CASDESNYGYTF
many	-	TRBV20-1	TRBJ2-2	TGCAGTGCTAGACCGCCGGGCGGGAACACCGGGGAGCTGTTTTTT	CSARPPGGNTGELFF
-	-	TRBV2	TRBJ2-5	TGTGCCAGCAGTGAACAGTACCAAGAGACCCAGTACTTC	CASSEQYQETQYF
many	-	TRBV29-1	TRBJ2-3	TGCAGCGTAATCAGGGGGGGCCCTACCAGCGATACGCAGTATTTT	CSVIRGGPTSDTQYF